This TCR beta chain was documented in a study of cytomegalovirus exposure and HLA in healthy donors. Findings of the study overall: According to a later analysis, TCR clusters from the first cohort tended to co-occur in the roughly 120 validation repertoires. CMV antigen specificity of three CMV-associated chains was confirmed in vitro. TCR beta chains numbering some 160 were designated cytomegalovirus-associated.

To note about this clone: Its antigen is still unknown.

TCRdb's copy holds only in-frame clones and misses some; the assay was immunoSEQ multiplex PCR. The sample includes a few hundred thousand clones, about 86% of them seen just once. This TCR derives from a woman between 18 and 29 years old in good health and CMV-seronegative. The material sequenced was PBMCs.

The CDR3 spells CAISESSTNQETQYF. As DNA, the CDR3 is TGTGCCATCAGTGAGTCTAGCACCAACCAAGAGACCCAGTACTTC. The chain recombines TRBV10-3 with TRBJ2-5; D unclear. CDR3 size: 15 residues. The V gene lost 0 bases and the J gene lost 0 bases, with 8 bases spanning the gap. The V gene's germline CDR1 is ENHRY and CDR2 SYGVKD.